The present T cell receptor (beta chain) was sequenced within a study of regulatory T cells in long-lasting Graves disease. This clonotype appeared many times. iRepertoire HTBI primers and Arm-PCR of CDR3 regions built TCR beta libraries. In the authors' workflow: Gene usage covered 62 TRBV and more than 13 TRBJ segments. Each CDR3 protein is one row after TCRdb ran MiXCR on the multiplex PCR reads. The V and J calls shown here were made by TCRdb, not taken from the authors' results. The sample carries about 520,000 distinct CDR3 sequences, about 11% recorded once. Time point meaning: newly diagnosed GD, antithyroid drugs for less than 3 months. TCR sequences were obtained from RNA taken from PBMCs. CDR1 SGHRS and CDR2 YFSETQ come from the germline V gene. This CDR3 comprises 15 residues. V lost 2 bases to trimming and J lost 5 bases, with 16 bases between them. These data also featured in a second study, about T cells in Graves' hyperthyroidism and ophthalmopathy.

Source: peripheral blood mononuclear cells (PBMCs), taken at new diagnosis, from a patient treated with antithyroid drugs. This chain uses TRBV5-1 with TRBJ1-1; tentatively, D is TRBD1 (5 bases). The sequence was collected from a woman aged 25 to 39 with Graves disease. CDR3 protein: CASSLSGTLGTEAFF. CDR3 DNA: TGCGCCAGCAGCTTATCCGGGACCCTGGGGACTGAAGCTTTCTTT.